The 5 T cell receptor beta chains listed next were all sequenced from one sample in a study of cytomegalovirus exposure and HLA in healthy donors. The PCR made use of 60 Vbeta and 13 Jbeta primers. The method was immunoSEQ multiplex PCR; TCRdb's version includes in-frame clones alone and lacks a portion of them. The top ten hold around 3% of the sample, which has tens of thousands of clones, around 80% seen once. Material: PBMCs. Receptors were obtained from a man in his forties or fifties in good health and CMV-seropositive.

The chain links TRBV5-1 to TRBJ2-1; D gene ambiguous. Between the trimmed V and J ends, which lost 0 bases and 3 bases, there was a span of 10 bases. This CDR3 spans 15 amino acids. In germline, CDR1 is SGHRS, CDR2 YFSETQ. The CDR3 DNA sequence: TGCGCCAGCAGCTTGGCCCAAGGAGACTACAATGAGCAGTTCTTC. It yields the protein CASSLAQGDYNEQFF.

This rearrangement joins TRBV7-6 to TRBJ2-7; weak D call: TRBD1 (6 bases). Between the trimmed V and J ends, which lost 3 bases and 2 bases, there was a span of 11 bases. CDR1 and CDR2 (germline): SGHVS, FNYEAQ. The CDR3 runs 14 residues. The CDR3, as DNA: TGTGCCAGCAGCTTCTCGGCAGGGGCCTACGAGCAGTACTTC. It codes for CASSFSAGAYEQYF. Full variable domain (outside the CDR3, taken from reference TRBV7-6 and TRBJ2-7): GAGVSQSPRYKVTKRGQDVALRCDPISGHVSLYWYRQALGQGPEFLTYFNYEAQQDKSGLPNDRFSAERPEGSISTLTIQRTEQRDSAMYRCASSFSAGAYEQYFGPGTRLTVT.

The chain is built from TRBV27 and TRBJ2-7, with a tentative D call TRBD1 (6 bases). The CDR3 runs to 15 residues. The V gene's germline CDR1 is MNHEY and CDR2 SMNVEV (reference sequence). Trimming stripped 7 bases from V and 6 bases from J, with 22 bases between. In DNA form, the CDR3 reads TGTGCCAGCATGGGTTGGGGGCTCGCCCGGAGCGAGCAGTACTTC. Its translation is CASMGWGLARSEQYF.

The chain has TRBV2 and TRBJ2-5, with 7 bases identical to TRBD2. The J call may be in error: the DNA end matches TRBJ2-7 better. The CDR3 consists of 12 residues. CDR1 and CDR2 from the germline V gene are SNHLY and FYNNEI. The CDR3, as DNA: TGTGCCATTTCTAGCGGACCTTACGAGCAGTACTTC. Translation gives CAISSGPYEQYF.

This chain links TRBV11-2 with TRBJ2-3; TRBD1 matches 8 bases. This CDR3 contains 15 residues. V lost 3 bases, J lost 2 bases, and 4 bases stayed unmatched. From germline, CDR1 is SGHAT and CDR2 FQNNGV. The CDR3 coding sequence is TGTGCCAGCAGCTTTTGGACAGGGACCACAGATACGCAGTATTTT. As protein: CASSFWTGTTDTQYF. Full variable domain (remainder filled in from reference TRBV11-2 and TRBJ2-3): EAGVAQSPRYKIIEKRQSVAFWCNPISGHATLYWYQQILGQGPKLLIQFQNNGVVDDSQLPKDRFSAERLKGVDSTLKIQPAKLEDSAVYLCASSFWTGTTDTQYFGPGTRLTVL.